The next 17 T cell receptor beta chains were all read from a single sample in a study of blood T cells in healthy people across ages. Primers used in a second PCR of roughly 7 to 12 cycles were a sample-barcoded 5' primer and a J-beta primer mix. A single record per CDR3 protein comes from TCRdb applying MiXCR to the 5' RACE reads. The table records 1.5 million to 2 million distinct CDR3 sequences, 39% of them present only once. The material sequenced was blood. These receptors originate from a human donor in good health.

Only a few counts were recorded for this clonotype. The chain has TRBV5-8 and TRBJ1-2; 11 bases fit TRBD1. The CDR3 runs 14 residues. The ends lost 7 bases at V and 5 bases at J; junction bases unmatched: 7. Looked up from germline, CDR1 is SGHTS and CDR2 is YDEGEE. CDR3 residues: CASPKDRGRYGYTF. The CDR3 nucleotides are TGTGCCAGCCCTAAGGACAGGGGGCGATATGGCTACACCTTC.

The genes are TRBV15 and TRBJ2-2; perhaps TRBD1 as D (6 bases). The germline V gene has CDR1 LNHNV and CDR2 YYDKDF (reference sequence). With 5 bases removed from V and 4 bases from J, the gap between germline ends came to 17 bases. The CDR3 covers 16 residues. CDR3 amino acids: CATSDSGAATTGELFF. In DNA form, the CDR3 reads TGTGCCACCAGCGATTCAGGGGCCGCAACCACCGGGGAGCTGTTTTTT.

Notes on this clonotype: At one end the junction does not follow the germline gene, possibly because of a read error. V usage is TRBV6-6 and J usage is TRBJ2-6; D perhaps matches TRBD1 (5 bases). The CDR3 is made up of 15 amino acids. Germline V gives CDR1 MNHNY, CDR2 SVGAGI (reference sequence). CDR3 sequence reads: CASNDRKSGANVRTF. The CDR3 DNA is TGTGCCAGCAACGATAGGAAGTCTGGGGCCAACGTCCGGACTTTC.

The rearrangement links TRBV12-3 or TRBV12-4 to TRBJ2-2; 11 nucleotides match TRBD1. Unmatched junction bases numbered 4, after V lost 3 bases and J lost 7 bases. The CDR3 spans 15 residues. CDR3 amino acids: CASSFGQGASGELFF. The CDR3 region has the DNA TGTGCCAGCAGTTTCGGACAGGGGGCGAGCGGGGAGCTGTTTTTT.

The chain uses TRBV3-1 and TRBJ2-4; TRBD2 is a possible D gene (7 bases). V lost 4 bases and J lost 13, with 29 bases in between. The germline CDR1 and CDR2 sequences are LGHDT and YNNKEL (reference sequence). This CDR3 has 17 amino acids. The DNA for the CDR3 is TGTGCCAGCAGCCCCGCCAAAGGGGGGGCCACCACCCGGGAGCAGTACTTC. It encodes CASSPAKGGATTREQYF.

V usage is TRBV9 and J usage is TRBJ1-2; 11 bases match TRBD1. Trimming took 5 bases from V and 1 from J; bases not matched to a gene: 10. The germline V gene has CDR1 SGDLS and CDR2 YYNGEE. The CDR3 loop spans 17 amino acids. CDR3 DNA sequence: TGTGCCAGCAGTTCTGGACAGGGGGCGCTTGGTAACTATGGCTACACCTTC. It yields the protein CASSSGQGALGNYGYTF. The full variable domain, with the rest looked up from reference TRBV9 and TRBJ1-2, is DSGVTQTPKHLITATGQRVTLRCSPRSGDLSVYWYQQSLDQGLQFLIQYYNGEERAKGNILERFSAQQFPDLHSELNLSSLELGDSALYFCASSSGQGALGNYGYTFGSGTRLTVV.

V and J are TRBV12-3 or TRBV12-4 and TRBJ2-6, with 8 positions matching TRBD1. This CDR3 has 16 residues. J gave up 4 bases and V 6 bases, and 8 bases lay outside the gene matches. The CDR3 here is CASSGIRGPGANVLTF. CDR3 coding DNA: TGTGCCAGCAGCGGAATCAGGGGGCCCGGGGCCAACGTCCTGACTTTC.

The rearrangement uses TRBV20-1 and TRBJ2-5; D is possibly TRBD1 or TRBD2 (6 bases each). CDR1 DFQATT and CDR2 SNEGSKA come from the germline V gene (reference sequence). V was cut by 6 bases and J by 4 bases, with 15 bases left in between. This CDR3 comprises 13 residues. DNA of the CDR3: TGCAGTGCCCCGGAGGGGGGACGAGAGACCCAGTACTTC. Protein: CSAPEGGRETQYF.

In this sample, this clonotype turned up many times. This sequence joins TRBV29-1 and TRBJ2-5; D is perhaps TRBD1 or TRBD2 (5 bases each). V shed 7 bases and J shed 4 bases, with 10 bases lying between them. The CDR3 loop spans 11 amino acids. The germline CDR1 and CDR2 sequences are SQVTM and ANQGSEA. The CDR3: CSGGVRETQYF. The CDR3 nucleotides are TGCAGCGGAGGGGTCCGAGAGACCCAGTACTTC.

This clonotype was observed a handful of times. This rearrangement joins TRBV9 to TRBJ2-7; TRBD2 agrees at 11 bases. The CDR3 totals 16 residues. The germline CDR1 and CDR2 sequences are SGDLS and YYNGEE. With V trimmed by 0 bases and J by 2 bases, 4 bases remained unmatched. This chain's CDR3 is CASSVAGTSGTYEQYF. In nucleotides, the CDR3 is TGTGCCAGCAGCGTAGCGGGGACTAGCGGAACCTACGAGCAGTACTTC.

A remark on this clonotype: One end of the junction varies from germline; a read error may be responsible. J is TRBJ2-7 and V is TRBV29-1; 8 bases are a match to TRBD1. The CDR3 extends over 12 amino acids. Germline CDR1 and CDR2: SQVTM and ANQGSEA. In DNA, the CDR3 is TGCGGCGTTGATGGGACAGGTGGCAAGCAGTACTTC. Its protein is CGVDGTGGKQYF.

The rearrangement links TRBV6-5 to TRBJ2-4; tentatively, D is TRBD1 (5 bases). The J call may be mistaken, given a closer DNA end match to TRBJ2-7. The CDR3 is 13 residues long. Germline assignment: CDR1 MNHEY and CDR2 SVGAGI. The CDR3 reads CASSYQGMNEQYF. Written as DNA, the CDR3 is TGTGCCAGCAGTTACCAGGGTATGAACGAGCAGTACTTC.

Details on this clonotype: Germline and junction disagree at one end, which may indicate a read error. This chain links TRBV18 with TRBJ2-3; 10 bases map to TRBD1. Germline V CDR1 and CDR2: KGHSH, LQKENI. CDR3 size: 16 residues. CDR3 DNA sequence: TGTGCCAGCCCACCACCGGGACAGGGGAATACAGATACGCAGTATTTT. It specifies CASPPPGQGNTDTQYF.

This clonotype was counted only a few times. The rearrangement uses TRBV9 and TRBJ2-5, with D hard to call. Germline V gene sequence: CDR1 SGDLS, CDR2 YYNGEE. The CDR3 runs to 14 residues. The V end was cut by 0 bases, the J end by 4 bases, with 10 bases between. The CDR3 sequence is CASSVELGRETQYF. The CDR3 DNA sequence: TGTGCCAGCAGCGTAGAACTGGGCAGAGAGACCCAGTACTTC.

This chain connects TRBV10-3 to TRBJ2-1; possible D gene TRBD2, 7 bases. Germline CDR1 is ENHRY and CDR2 is SYGVKD. The CDR3 extends over 13 amino acids. Trimming stripped 7 bases from V and 4 bases from J, with 11 bases between. CDR3 sequence: CAIKGGQYNEQFF. Here the CDR3 DNA reads TGTGCCATCAAGGGGGGGCAGTACAATGAGCAGTTCTTC.

This clonotype was observed a few times. The genes are TRBV7-9 and TRBJ2-7, with D hard to call. This CDR3 region has 12 residues. Trimming stripped 2 bases from V and 6 bases from J, with 8 bases between. CDR1 and CDR2 (germline): SEHNR, FQNEAQ (reference sequence). CDR3 coding DNA: TGTGCCAGCAGCTTAATAGCATCCGAGCAGTACTTC. It specifies CASSLIASEQYF.

About this clonotype itself: A junction end diverges from the germline sequence, so it may reflect a read error. The V call is TRBV7-9, the J call TRBJ2-5; perhaps TRBD1 as D (6 bases). Germline V lookup: CDR1 SEHNR, CDR2 FQNEAQ (reference sequence). The CDR3 covers 11 residues. CDR3 nucleotide sequence: TGTGCCAGCAGCTTAACAGGGACCCCGTACTTC. Protein: CASSLTGTPYF. Full variable domain (outside the CDR3, taken from reference TRBV7-9 and TRBJ2-5): DTGVSQNPRHKITKRGQNVTFRCDPISEHNRLYWYRQTLGQGPEFLTYFQNEAQLEKSRLLSDRFSAERPKGSFSTLEIQRTEQGDSAMYLCASSLTGTPYFGPGTRLLVL.